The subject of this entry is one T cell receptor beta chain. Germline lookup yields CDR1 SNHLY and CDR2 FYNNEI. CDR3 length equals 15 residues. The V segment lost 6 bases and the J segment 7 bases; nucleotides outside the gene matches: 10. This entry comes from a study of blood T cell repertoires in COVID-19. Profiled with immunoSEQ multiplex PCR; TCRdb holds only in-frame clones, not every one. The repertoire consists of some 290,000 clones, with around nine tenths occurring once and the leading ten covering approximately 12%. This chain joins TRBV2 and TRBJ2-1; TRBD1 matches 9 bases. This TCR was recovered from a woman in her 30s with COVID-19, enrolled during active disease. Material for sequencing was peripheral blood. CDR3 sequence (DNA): TGTGCCAGCAGATATACCGGGACAGGGAGGAATGAGCAGTTCTTC. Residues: CASRYTGTGRNEQFF.